What follows are 17 T cell receptor beta chains derived from one specimen sequenced in a study of T cell changes during pregnancy in multiple sclerosis. Data came from immunoSEQ multiplex PCR; TCRdb stores just in-frame clones and leaves some out. The sample lists approximately 50,000 clones, roughly 88% occurring once. The input for sequencing was peripheral blood, taken in the third trimester of pregnancy. These receptors originate from a female donor in good health, enrolled as a control in a pregnancy study.

This clone has a count of ten or more. The CDR3 is CASSGPSADTQYF. The CDR3 bases are TGTGCCAGCAGCGGCCCTAGTGCAGATACGCAGTATTTT. This chain uses TRBV9 with TRBJ2-3; D gene ambiguous. This CDR3 is 13 amino acids long. Trimming stripped 3 bases from V and 4 bases from J, with 9 bases between. Looked up from germline, CDR1 is SGDLS and CDR2 is YYNGEE.

This sequence joins TRBV30 and TRBJ2-3, with 9 positions matching TRBD2. Germline values: CDR1 GTSNPN, CDR2 SVGIG (reference sequence). The CDR3 contains 20 residues. The V segment lost 0 bases and the J segment 4 bases; nucleotides outside the gene matches: 20. The CDR3 here is CAWSVRGAQGISGSADTQYF. CDR3 sequence (DNA): TGTGCCTGGAGTGTTAGGGGGGCACAGGGGATTAGCGGGAGTGCAGATACGCAGTATTTT.

The chain recombines TRBV4-1 with TRBJ1-5; D gene unclear. The CDR3 runs to 17 residues. V was trimmed by 4 bases and J by 5 bases, leaving 21 bases between them. Germline V lookup: CDR1 MGHRA, CDR2 YSYEKL. CDR3 DNA sequence: TGCGCCAGCAGCCGCTTATGGGAGGCGGGTGGTCATCAGCCCCAGCATTTT. Residues: CASSRLWEAGGHQPQHF.

The gene calls are TRBV6-1 and TRBJ1-2; 8 bases align to TRBD1. The germline V gene has CDR1 MNHNS and CDR2 SASEGT. The length of the CDR3 is 14 residues. V dropped 4 bases and J dropped 5; count of bases not matched to a gene: 6. The CDR3 DNA follows: TGTGCCAGCAGTGTCCCAGGGGGCGGGTATGGCTACACCTTC. Protein sequence: CASSVPGGGYGYTF.

V usage is TRBV19 and J usage is TRBJ1-1, with TRBD1 matching 7 bases. Germline V gene sequence: CDR1 LNHDA, CDR2 SQIVND (reference sequence). V gave up 3 bases and J gave up 6 bases; unmatched junction bases: 4. This CDR3 has 13 amino acids. The CDR3 here is CASSILTGSEAFF. CDR3 nucleotides: TGTGCCAGTAGTATTCTGACAGGGTCTGAAGCTTTCTTT.

The chain couples TRBV30 to TRBJ1-2; no firm D call. This CDR3 region has 13 residues. Trimming left V 5 bases short and J 2 bases short, with 12 bases between. Looked up from germline, CDR1 is GTSNPN and CDR2 is SVGIG (reference sequence). The CDR3 coding sequence is TGTGCCTGGGGTAGGGAGGGAAACTATGGCTACACCTTC. Protein: CAWGREGNYGYTF.

The chain employs TRBV6-6 and TRBJ2-7, with D possibly TRBD2 on 5 matching bases. Per germline, CDR1 MNHNY and CDR2 SVGAGI (reference sequence). CDR3 size: 15 residues. V was clipped by 2 bases and J by 3 bases, with 14 bases between them. The CDR3, as DNA: TGTGCCAGCAGTTACGAGTGGACTCCTATCTACGAGCAGTACTTC. Translating gives CASSYEWTPIYEQYF.

The table lists this clone with a count of one. The gene calls are TRBV13 and TRBJ1-1; no reliable D call. V was clipped by 7 bases and J by 3 bases, with 9 bases between them. This CDR3 has 12 residues. Per germline, CDR1 PRHDT and CDR2 FYEKMQ (reference sequence). CDR3 nucleotide sequence: TGTGCCAGCACCCCCGGGGACACTGAAGCTTTCTTT. It specifies CASTPGDTEAFF.

The chain has TRBV11-1 and TRBJ2-6, with unresolved D. In germline, CDR1 is SGHAT, CDR2 FQDESV (reference sequence). The CDR3 contains 13 residues. V was shortened by 5 bases and J by 2 bases, with 4 bases between the two germline ends. In nucleotides, the CDR3 is TGTGCCAGCAGCGAGCCTGGGGCCAACGTCCTGACTTTC. Amino acids: CASSEPGANVLTF. The full variable domain, in which reference TRBV11-1 and TRBJ2-6 provide the parts outside the CDR3, is EAEVAQSPRYKITEKSQAVAFWCDPISGHATLYWYRQILGQGPELLVQFQDESVVDDSQLPKDRFSAERLKGVDSTLKIQPAELGDSAMYLCASSEPGANVLTFGAGSRLTVL.

The gene calls are TRBV4-1 and TRBJ2-1; TRBD2 matches at 7 bases. This CDR3 contains 16 residues. V gave up 1 base and J gave up 8 bases; unmatched junction bases: 11. Germline V gives CDR1 MGHRA, CDR2 YSYEKL. The DNA of the CDR3 is TGCGCCAGCAGCCAAGGGTGGGGCGGGAGTGGAGATGAGCAGTTCTTC. This gives the protein CASSQGWGGSGDEQFF.

This chain joins TRBV5-1 and TRBJ2-7, with 7 bases lining up with TRBD2. Trimming removed 2 bases from V and 2 bases from J; junction bases left unmatched: 4. This CDR3 is built from 14 residues. Germline CDR1 reads SGHRS; CDR2 reads YFSETQ. The CDR3 coding sequence is TGCGCCAGCAGCTTAGCACGGGGGGCCTACGAGCAGTACTTC. Its protein is CASSLARGAYEQYF.

The CDR3 reads CASSQAGAYGYTF. CDR3 DNA: TGCGCCAGCAGCCAAGCTGGGGCCTATGGCTACACCTTC. The chain uses TRBV4-3 and TRBJ1-2; perhaps TRBD1 as D (5 bases). The CDR3 has 13 amino acids. Germline values: CDR1 LGHNA, CDR2 YSLEER. The V and J ends lost 1 base and 4 bases respectively, with 7 bases between them.

The chain links TRBV4-1 to TRBJ1-3; 7 bases fit TRBD1. CDR3 length: 17 residues. Germline-derived CDR1 and CDR2 are MGHRA and YSYEKL. The V segment lost 2 bases and the J segment 2 bases; nucleotides outside the gene matches: 9. The CDR3 loop reads CASSQYPTDRAGNTIYF. The CDR3 DNA reads TGCGCCAGCAGCCAATACCCCACTGACAGGGCTGGAAACACCATATATTTT.

The gene calls are TRBV30 and TRBJ2-5; 9 bases align to TRBD2. CDR3 length equals 13 residues. V was pared by 1 base and J by 3 bases, with 0 bases of the junction left unmatched. Per germline, CDR1 GTSNPN and CDR2 SVGIG (reference sequence). In DNA, the CDR3 is TGTGCCTGGAGTGGCGGGGGGGAAGAGACCCAGTACTTC. Its protein is CAWSGGGEETQYF.

The rearrangement uses TRBV7-2 and TRBJ2-5, with a weak D call TRBD2 (6 bases). CDR1 is SGHTA and CDR2 is FQGNSA in the germline V gene. V dropped 5 bases and J dropped 4 bases, with 17 bases sitting between them. CDR3 length: 15 amino acids. The CDR3 coding sequence is TGTGCCAGCAGCATTAGCCGCCAGGGAGGAGAGACCCAGTACTTC. Amino acid sequence: CASSISRQGGETQYF.

V is TRBV11-3 and J is TRBJ2-3, with D tentatively TRBD2 (5 bases). Germline values: CDR1 SGHNT, CDR2 YENEEA. The CDR3 is made up of 15 amino acids. Trimming pared 3 bases from V and 0 bases from J, leaving 10 bases between. In DNA, the CDR3 is TGTGCCAGCAGCTTTTCGGGCGGGAGCACAGATACGCAGTATTTT. This translates into CASSFSGGSTDTQYF.

The gene calls are TRBV30 and TRBJ1-6, with 9 bases identical to TRBD1. The CDR3 consists of 14 residues. CDR1 is GTSNPN, CDR2 SVGIG, per germline (reference sequence). V lost 2 bases to trimming and J lost 12 bases; unmatched junction nucleotides: 8. The CDR3 nucleotides are TGTGCCTGGAGTCTTGGGACAGGGCGGTTACCCCTCCACTTT. Its translation: CAWSLGTGRLPLHF.